The following is a TCR beta chain sequence with its context. Original processing methods: Nucleated cell counts were estimated from reference gene primer amplification. The repertoire was sequenced with immunoSEQ multiplex PCR; TCRdb's copy has only in-frame clones and lacks some. V and J calls and clone size follow that table, whereas D and trimming were derived from the DNA. The data contain 250,000 to 350,000 clones, roughly 87% of them singletons. The data were taken from a study of blood T cell repertoires in COVID-19. Overall study context: Researchers got acute and convalescent COVID-19 samples from the United States, Italy and Spain.

Trimming removed 8 bases from V and 8 bases from J; junction bases left unmatched: 10. Germline CDR1 reads MNHEY; CDR2 reads SMNVEV (reference sequence). CDR3 length: 13 residues. J is TRBJ1-2 and V is TRBV27; 8 nucleotides agree with TRBD1. Sequencing used peripheral blood. The clonotype was recovered from a woman aged 50 to 65 who had recovered from COVID-19. DNA for the CDR3: TGTGCCAGCGCCCAGGGGGCCCGAGGGGGCTACACCTTC. Translated, it gives CASAQGARGGYTF.